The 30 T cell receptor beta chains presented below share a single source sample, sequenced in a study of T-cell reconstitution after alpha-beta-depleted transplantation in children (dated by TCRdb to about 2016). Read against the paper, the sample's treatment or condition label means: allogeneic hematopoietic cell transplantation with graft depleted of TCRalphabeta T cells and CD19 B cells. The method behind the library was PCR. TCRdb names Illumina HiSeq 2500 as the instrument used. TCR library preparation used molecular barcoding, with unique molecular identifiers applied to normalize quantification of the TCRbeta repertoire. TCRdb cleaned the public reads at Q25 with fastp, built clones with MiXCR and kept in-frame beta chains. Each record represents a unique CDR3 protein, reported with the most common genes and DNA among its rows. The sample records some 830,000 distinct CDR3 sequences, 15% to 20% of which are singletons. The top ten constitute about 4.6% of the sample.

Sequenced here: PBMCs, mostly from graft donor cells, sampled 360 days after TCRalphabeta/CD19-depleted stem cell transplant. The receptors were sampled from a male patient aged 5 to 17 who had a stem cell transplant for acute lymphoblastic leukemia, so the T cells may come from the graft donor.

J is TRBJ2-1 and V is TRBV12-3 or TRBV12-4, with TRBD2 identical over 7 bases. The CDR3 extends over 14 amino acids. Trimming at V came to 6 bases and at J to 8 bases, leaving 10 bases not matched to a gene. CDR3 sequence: CASSLGGPRDEQFF. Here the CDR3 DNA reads TGTGCCAGCAGCCTGGGAGGGCCCAGGGATGAGCAGTTCTTC.

This CDR3 reads CASSYSGTGSEQYF. The CDR3 DNA follows: TGTGCCAGCAGTTACTCCGGGACAGGGTCTGAGCAGTACTTC. The chain is built from TRBV6-5 and TRBJ2-7, with 9 bases identical to TRBD1. V lost 0 bases to trimming and J lost 7 bases; unmatched junction nucleotides: 4. The CDR3 has 14 amino acids. From germline, CDR1 is MNHEY and CDR2 SVGAGI.

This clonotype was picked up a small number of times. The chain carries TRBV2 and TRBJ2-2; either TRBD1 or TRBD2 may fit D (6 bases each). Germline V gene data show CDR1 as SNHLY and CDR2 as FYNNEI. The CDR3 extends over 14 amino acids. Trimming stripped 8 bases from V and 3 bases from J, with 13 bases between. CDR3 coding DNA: TGTGCCAGCCAAACGGGGGCACACACCGGGGAGCTGTTTTTT. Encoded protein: CASQTGAHTGELFF. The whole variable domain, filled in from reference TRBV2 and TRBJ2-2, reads EPEVTQTPSHQVTQMGQEVILRCVPISNHLYFYWYRQILGQKVEFLVSFYNNEISEKSEIFDDQFSVERPDGSNFTLKIRSTKLEDSAMYFCASQTGAHTGELFFGEGSRLTVL.

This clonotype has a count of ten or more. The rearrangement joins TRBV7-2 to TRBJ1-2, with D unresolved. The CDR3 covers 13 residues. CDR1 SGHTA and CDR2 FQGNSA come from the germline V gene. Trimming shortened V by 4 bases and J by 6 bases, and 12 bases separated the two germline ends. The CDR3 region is CASSSPSSDGYTF. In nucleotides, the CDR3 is TGTGCCAGCAGCTCCCCCTCTTCGGATGGCTACACCTTC.

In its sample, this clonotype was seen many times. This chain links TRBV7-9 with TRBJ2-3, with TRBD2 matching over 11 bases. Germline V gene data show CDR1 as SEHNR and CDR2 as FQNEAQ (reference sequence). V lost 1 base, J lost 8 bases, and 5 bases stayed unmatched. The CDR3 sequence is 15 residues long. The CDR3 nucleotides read TGTGCCAGCAGCTTAGTTAGCGGGAGGGCCGCTACGCAGTATTTT. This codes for CASSLVSGRAATQYF. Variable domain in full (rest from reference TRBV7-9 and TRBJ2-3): DTGVSQNPRHKITKRGQNVTFRCDPISEHNRLYWYRQTLGQGPEFLTYFQNEAQLEKSRLLSDRFSAERPKGSFSTLEIQRTEQGDSAMYLCASSLVSGRAATQYFGPGTRLTVL.

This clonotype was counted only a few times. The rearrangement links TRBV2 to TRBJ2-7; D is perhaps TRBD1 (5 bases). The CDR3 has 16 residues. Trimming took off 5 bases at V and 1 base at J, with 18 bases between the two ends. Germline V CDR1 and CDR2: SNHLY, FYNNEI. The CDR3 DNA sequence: TGTGCCAGCAGTAAAACGACAGTTGCCCATTCCTACGAGCAGTACTTC. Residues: CASSKTTVAHSYEQYF.

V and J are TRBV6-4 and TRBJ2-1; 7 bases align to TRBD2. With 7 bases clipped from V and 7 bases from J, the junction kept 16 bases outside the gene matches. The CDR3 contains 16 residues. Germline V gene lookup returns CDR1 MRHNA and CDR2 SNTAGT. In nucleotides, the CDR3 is TGTGCCAGCAATAAAGGGGACTACGAGCTGTTTAATGAGCAGTTCTTC. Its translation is CASNKGDYELFNEQFF.

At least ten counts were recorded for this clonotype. CDR3 sequence: CSVESSPAWETQYF. The DNA of the CDR3 is TGCAGCGTTGAAAGTAGCCCTGCGTGGGAGACCCAGTACTTC. This chain joins TRBV29-1 and TRBJ2-5; D remains unclear. The CDR3 has 14 residues. Germline lookup yields CDR1 SQVTM and CDR2 ANQGSEA. V lost 2 bases to trimming and J lost 5 bases, with 15 bases between them. The whole variable domain, filled in from reference TRBV29-1 and TRBJ2-5, reads SAVISQKPSRDICQRGTSLTIQCQVDSQVTMMFWYRQQPGQSLTLIATANQGSEATYESGFVIDKFPISRPNLTFSTLTVSNMSPEDSSIYLCSVESSPAWETQYFGPGTRLLVL.

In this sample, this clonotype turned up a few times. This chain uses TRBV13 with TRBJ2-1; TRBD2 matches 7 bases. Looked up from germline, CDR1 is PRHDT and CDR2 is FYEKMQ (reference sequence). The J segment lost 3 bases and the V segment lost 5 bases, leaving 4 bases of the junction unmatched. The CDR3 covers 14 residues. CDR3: CASSRGLVYNEQFF. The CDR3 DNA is TGTGCCAGCAGCCGTGGACTAGTCTACAATGAGCAGTTCTTC.

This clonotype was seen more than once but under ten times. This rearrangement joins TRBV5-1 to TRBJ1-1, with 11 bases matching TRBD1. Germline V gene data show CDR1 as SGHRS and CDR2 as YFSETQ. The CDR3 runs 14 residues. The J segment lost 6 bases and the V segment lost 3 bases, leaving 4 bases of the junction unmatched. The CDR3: CASSSGQGVAEAFF. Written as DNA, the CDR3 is TGCGCCAGCAGCTCGGGACAGGGGGTGGCTGAAGCTTTCTTT. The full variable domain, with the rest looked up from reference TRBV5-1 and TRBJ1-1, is KAGVTQTPRYLIKTRGQQVTLSCSPISGHRSVSWYQQTPGQGLQFLFEYFSETQRNKGNFPGRFSGRQFSNSRSEMNVSTLELGDSALYLCASSSGQGVAEAFFGQGTRLTVV.

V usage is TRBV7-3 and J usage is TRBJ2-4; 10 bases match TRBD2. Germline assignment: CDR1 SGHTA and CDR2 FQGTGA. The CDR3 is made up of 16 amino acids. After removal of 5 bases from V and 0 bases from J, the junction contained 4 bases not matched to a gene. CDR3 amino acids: CASSTTSGLAKNIQYF. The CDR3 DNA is TGTGCCAGCAGCACGACTAGCGGGTTAGCCAAAAACATTCAGTACTTC. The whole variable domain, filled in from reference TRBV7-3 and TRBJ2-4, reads GAGVSQTPSNKVTEKGKYVELRCDPISGHTALYWYRQSLGQGPEFLIYFQGTGAADDSGLPNDRFFAVRPEGSVSTLKIQRTERGDSAVYLCASSTTSGLAKNIQYFGAGTRLSVL.

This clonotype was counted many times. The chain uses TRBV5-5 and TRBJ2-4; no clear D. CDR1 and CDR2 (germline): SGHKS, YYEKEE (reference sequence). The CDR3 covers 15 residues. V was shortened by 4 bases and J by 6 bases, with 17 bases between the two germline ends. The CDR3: CASSPTIGVSNIQYF. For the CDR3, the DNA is TGTGCCAGCAGCCCGACGATTGGGGTCTCAAACATTCAGTACTTC.

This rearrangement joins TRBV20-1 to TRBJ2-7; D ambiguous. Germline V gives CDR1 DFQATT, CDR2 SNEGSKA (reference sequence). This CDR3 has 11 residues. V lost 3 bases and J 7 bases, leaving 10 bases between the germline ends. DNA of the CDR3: TGCAGTGCTAGGCTCAATTGGGAGCAGTACTTC. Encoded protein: CSARLNWEQYF.

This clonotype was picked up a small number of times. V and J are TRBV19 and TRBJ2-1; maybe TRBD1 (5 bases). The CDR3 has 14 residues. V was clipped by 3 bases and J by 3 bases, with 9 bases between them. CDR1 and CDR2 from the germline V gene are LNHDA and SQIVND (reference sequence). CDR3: CASSISTDYNEQFF. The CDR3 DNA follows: TGTGCCAGTAGTATCTCGACAGACTACAATGAGCAGTTCTTC.

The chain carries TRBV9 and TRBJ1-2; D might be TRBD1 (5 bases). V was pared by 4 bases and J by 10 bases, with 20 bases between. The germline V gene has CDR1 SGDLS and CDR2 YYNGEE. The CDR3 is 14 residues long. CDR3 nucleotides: TGTGCCAGCAGCCCGGGGGGGAAAGATCACGACTACACCTTC. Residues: CASSPGGKDHDYTF.

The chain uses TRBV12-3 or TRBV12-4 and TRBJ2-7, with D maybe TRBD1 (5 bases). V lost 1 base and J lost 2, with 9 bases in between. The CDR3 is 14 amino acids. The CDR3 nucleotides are TGTGCCAGCAGTTTAGGACAGCTCCCCTACGAGCAGTACTTC. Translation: CASSLGQLPYEQYF.

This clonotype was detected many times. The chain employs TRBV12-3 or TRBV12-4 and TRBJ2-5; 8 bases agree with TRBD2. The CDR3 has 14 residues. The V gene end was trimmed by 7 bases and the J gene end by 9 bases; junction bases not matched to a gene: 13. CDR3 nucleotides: TGTGCCAGCACGGGAGGGTTTCAGGGTTGGTCCCAGTACTTC. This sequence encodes CASTGGFQGWSQYF.

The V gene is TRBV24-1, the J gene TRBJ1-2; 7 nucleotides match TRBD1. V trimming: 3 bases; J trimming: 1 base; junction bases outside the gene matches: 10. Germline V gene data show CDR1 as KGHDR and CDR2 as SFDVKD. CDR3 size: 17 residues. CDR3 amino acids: CATSDASRQGDNYGYTF. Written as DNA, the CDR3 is TGTGCCACCAGTGATGCCTCGCGGCAGGGGGATAACTATGGCTACACCTTC.

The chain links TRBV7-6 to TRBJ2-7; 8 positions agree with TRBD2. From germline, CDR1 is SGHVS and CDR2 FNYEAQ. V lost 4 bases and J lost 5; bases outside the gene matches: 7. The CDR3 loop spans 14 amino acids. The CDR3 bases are TGTGCCAGCAGCTCGCTCGGGAGGGCGAACGAGCAGTACTTC. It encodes CASSSLGRANEQYF.

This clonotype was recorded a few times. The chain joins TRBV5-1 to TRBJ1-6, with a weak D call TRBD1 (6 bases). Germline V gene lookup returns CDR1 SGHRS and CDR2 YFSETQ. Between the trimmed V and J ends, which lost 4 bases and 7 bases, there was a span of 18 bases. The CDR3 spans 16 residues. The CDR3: CASSRVSGERNSPLHF. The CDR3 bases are TGCGCCAGCAGCCGTGTATCAGGGGAGCGCAATTCACCCCTCCACTTT.

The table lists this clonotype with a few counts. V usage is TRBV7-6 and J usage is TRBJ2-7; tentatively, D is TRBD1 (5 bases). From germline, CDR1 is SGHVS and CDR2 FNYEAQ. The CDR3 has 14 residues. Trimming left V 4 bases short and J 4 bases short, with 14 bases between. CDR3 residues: CASSSSWGEYEQYF. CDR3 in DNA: TGTGCCAGCAGCTCAAGTTGGGGCGAGTACGAGCAGTACTTC.

The DNA for the CDR3 is TGTGCCAGCAGTACACCCTCTGGGGCCAACGTCCTGACTTTC. This sequence encodes CASSTPSGANVLTF. The chain recombines TRBV6-1 with TRBJ2-6; unclear D gene. Trimming cost V 5 bases and J 0 bases, with 5 bases left between them. Looked up from germline, CDR1 is MNHNS and CDR2 is SASEGT. CDR3 length equals 14 residues.

CDR3 protein: CASSLSTGPAEETQYF. CDR3 coding DNA: TGCGCCAGCAGCTTGTCAACAGGGCCCGCTGAAGAGACCCAGTACTTC. The chain links TRBV5-1 to TRBJ2-5; D perhaps matches TRBD1 (6 bases). CDR1 SGHRS and CDR2 YFSETQ come from the germline V gene. V gave up 1 base and J gave up 3 bases, with 16 bases separating them. This CDR3 spans 16 amino acids.

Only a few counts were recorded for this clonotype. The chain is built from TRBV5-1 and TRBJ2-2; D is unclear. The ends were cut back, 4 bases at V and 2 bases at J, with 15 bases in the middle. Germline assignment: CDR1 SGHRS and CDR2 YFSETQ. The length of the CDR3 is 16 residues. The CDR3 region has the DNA TGCGCCAGCAGCACCACTCCCCGGCACAACACCGGGGAGCTGTTTTTT. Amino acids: CASSTTPRHNTGELFF.

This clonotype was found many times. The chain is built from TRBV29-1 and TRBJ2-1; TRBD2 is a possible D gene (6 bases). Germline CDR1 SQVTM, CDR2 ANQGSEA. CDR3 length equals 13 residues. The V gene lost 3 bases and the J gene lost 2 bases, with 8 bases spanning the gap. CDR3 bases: TGCAGCGTTGAGTCTAGCGCCTACAATGAGCAGTTCTTC. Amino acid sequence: CSVESSAYNEQFF.

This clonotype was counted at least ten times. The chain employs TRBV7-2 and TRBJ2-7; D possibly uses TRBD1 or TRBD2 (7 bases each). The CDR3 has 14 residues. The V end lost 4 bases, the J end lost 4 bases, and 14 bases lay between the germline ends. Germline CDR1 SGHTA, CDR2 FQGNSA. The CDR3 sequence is CASSSQGGGYEQYF. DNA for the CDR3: TGTGCCAGCAGCTCCCAGGGGGGGGGTTACGAGCAGTACTTC.

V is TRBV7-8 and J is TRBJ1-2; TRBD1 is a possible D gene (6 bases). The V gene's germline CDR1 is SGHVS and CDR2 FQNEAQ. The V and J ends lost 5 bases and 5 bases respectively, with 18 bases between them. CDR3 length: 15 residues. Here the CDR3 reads CASSPFGDTGYGYTF. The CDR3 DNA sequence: TGTGCCAGCAGCCCGTTCGGGGACACGGGTTATGGCTACACCTTC. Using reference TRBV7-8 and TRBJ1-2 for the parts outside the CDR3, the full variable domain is GAGVSQSPRYKVAKRGQDVALRCDPISGHVSLFWYQQALGQGPEFLTYFQNEAQLDKSGLPSDRFFAERPEGSVSTLKIQRTQQEDSAVYLCASSPFGDTGYGYTFGSGTRLTVV.

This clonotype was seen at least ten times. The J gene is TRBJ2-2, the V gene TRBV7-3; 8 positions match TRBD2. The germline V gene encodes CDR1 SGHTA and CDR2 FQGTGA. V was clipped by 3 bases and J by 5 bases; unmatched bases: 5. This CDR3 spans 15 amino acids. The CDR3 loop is CASSFAGGGTGELFF. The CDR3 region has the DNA TGTGCCAGCAGCTTTGCGGGAGGAGGGACCGGGGAGCTGTTTTTT. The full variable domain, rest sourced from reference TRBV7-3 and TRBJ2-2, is GAGVSQTPSNKVTEKGKYVELRCDPISGHTALYWYRQSLGQGPEFLIYFQGTGAADDSGLPNDRFFAVRPEGSVSTLKIQRTERGDSAVYLCASSFAGGGTGELFFGEGSRLTVL.

DNA for the CDR3: TGCGCCAGCACCACGTCCACGCAAAACGCCTACGAGCAGTACTTC. Amino acids: CASTTSTQNAYEQYF. The V gene is TRBV5-1, the J gene TRBJ2-7, with D uncertain. Germline values: CDR1 SGHRS, CDR2 YFSETQ. The CDR3 spans 15 residues. Trimming took off 6 bases at V and 2 bases at J, with 18 bases between the two ends.

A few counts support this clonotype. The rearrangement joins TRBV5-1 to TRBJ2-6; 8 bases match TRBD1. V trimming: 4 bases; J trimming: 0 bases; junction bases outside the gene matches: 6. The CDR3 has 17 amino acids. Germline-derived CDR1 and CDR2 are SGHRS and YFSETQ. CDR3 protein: CASSLGQGPSGANVLTF. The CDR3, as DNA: TGCGCCAGCAGCCTTGGACAGGGACCCTCTGGGGCCAACGTCCTGACTTTC.